A single sample gave rise to the 13 T cell receptor beta chains below, sequenced in a study of shared clonotypes between healthy human individuals. The table came from immunoSEQ multiplex PCR; TCRdb's copy has only in-frame clones and leaves some out. Of about 2.5 million clones listed, 80% to 95% are singletons. Sequencing used naive CD4+ T cells from PBMCs. Documented subset: CD45RA+ positively selected. These receptors originate from a man younger than 35 in good health. Some clones in this sample may be carry-over from other donors' samples.

The rearrangement joins TRBV18 to TRBJ2-7, with 10 bases lining up with TRBD1. V was pared by 6 bases and J by 6 bases, with 8 bases of the junction left unmatched. The CDR3 sequence is 14 residues long. Germline CDR1 is KGHSH and CDR2 is LQKENI. CDR3 coding DNA: TGTGCCAGCTCGACAGGGGGCGCATTTTTCGAGCAGTACTTC. Translating gives CASSTGGAFFEQYF.

In this sample, this clone turned up once. The chain combines TRBV6-6 with TRBJ2-3; D remains ambiguous. This CDR3 contains 15 residues. V gave up 0 bases and J gave up 2 bases, with 9 bases separating them. The V gene's germline CDR1 is MNHNY and CDR2 SVGAGI (reference sequence). CDR3 protein: CASSYSLYTTDTQYF. The CDR3 DNA sequence: TGTGCCAGCAGTTACTCCCTCTACACCACAGATACGCAGTATTTT.

This chain links TRBV2 with TRBJ1-1; 7 positions match TRBD1. J lost 4 bases, V lost 5 bases, and 7 bases had no gene match. CDR3 size: 14 residues. From germline, CDR1 is SNHLY and CDR2 FYNNEI. DNA for the CDR3: TGTGCCAGCAGTAGACAGGGATCTGGCACTGAAGCTTTCTTT. Its protein is CASSRQGSGTEAFF.

The chain carries TRBV18 and TRBJ1-4; D gene unclear. V dropped 0 bases and J dropped 8 bases, with 7 bases sitting between them. This CDR3 spans 13 amino acids. The germline V gene encodes CDR1 KGHSH and CDR2 LQKENI. The CDR3 coding sequence is TGTGCCAGCTCACCACCGAGGAACGAAAAACTGTTTTTT. Protein sequence: CASSPPRNEKLFF. Supplemented by reference TRBV18 and TRBJ1-4, the full variable domain reads NAGVMQNPRHLVRRRGQEARLRCSPMKGHSHVYWYRQLPEEGLKFMVYLQKENIIDESGMPKERFSAEFPKEGPSILRIQQVVRGDSAAYFCASSPPRNEKLFFGSGTQLSVL.

Concerning this clone: Other DNA sequences in the sample encode the same CDR3. The chain employs TRBV6-5 and TRBJ1-1, with D hard to call. V was shortened by 0 bases and J by 1 base, with 6 bases between the two germline ends. The germline CDR1 and CDR2 sequences are MNHEY and SVGAGI. This CDR3 region has 14 residues. This CDR3 is CASSYSPGNTEAFF. The CDR3 DNA is TGTGCCAGCAGTTACTCTCCCGGGAACACTGAAGCTTTCTTT.

This chain links TRBV7-2 with TRBJ1-3, with TRBD1 matching over 8 bases. The CDR3 is 16 amino acids. Per germline, CDR1 SGHTA and CDR2 FQGNSA. Germline trimming cut 4 bases from V and 0 bases from J; bases unmatched to any gene: 5. CDR3 DNA sequence: TGTGCCAGCAGCTCAAGGACAGGGCTCTCTGGAAACACCATATATTTT. Protein sequence: CASSSRTGLSGNTIYF.

On this clone itself: Other DNA sequences in the same sample also yield this CDR3. The chain combines TRBV5-1 with TRBJ2-5; a possible D gene is TRBD2 (5 bases). Between the trimmed V and J ends, which lost 0 bases and 2 bases, there was a span of 8 bases. Germline V gene lookup returns CDR1 SGHRS and CDR2 YFSETQ. The CDR3 extends over 14 amino acids. The chain's CDR3 is CASSLARTQETQYF. The CDR3 DNA reads TGCGCCAGCAGCTTGGCTCGGACTCAAGAGACCCAGTACTTC.

The V call is TRBV4-2, the J call TRBJ2-1; D ambiguous. Trimming left V 4 bases short and J 3 bases short, with 7 bases between. The CDR3 has 13 amino acids. Germline CDR1 reads LGHNA; CDR2 reads YNFKEQ. The CDR3 sequence: CASSPTGYNEQFF. As DNA, the CDR3 is TGTGCCAGCAGCCCGACTGGCTACAATGAGCAGTTCTTC.

The V call is TRBV5-4, the J call TRBJ2-1, with TRBD2 identical over 8 bases. CDR1 and CDR2 from the germline V gene are SGHNT and YYREEE (reference sequence). The CDR3 has 16 amino acids. Germline trimming cut 4 bases from V and 6 bases from J; bases unmatched to any gene: 12. The CDR3 DNA follows: TGTGCCAGCAGCCCGGGGGGGCTCCCGCAAACCAATGAGCAGTTCTTC. Translated: CASSPGGLPQTNEQFF.

CDR3 bases: TGTGCCAGCAGCTTCTACAGCAACACTGAAGCTTTCTTT. Its translation is CASSFYSNTEAFF. The gene calls are TRBV7-3 and TRBJ1-1; D gene unclear. This CDR3 is 13 amino acids long. The V gene's germline CDR1 is SGHTA and CDR2 FQGTGA. The V and J ends lost 3 bases and 2 bases respectively, with 7 bases between them.

The gene calls are TRBV5-4 and TRBJ1-6, with D perhaps TRBD1 (5 bases). V lost 0 bases and J lost 7, with 5 bases in between. There are 13 residues in the CDR3. Germline V gene data show CDR1 as SGHNT and CDR2 as YYREEE (reference sequence). As DNA, the CDR3 is TGTGCCAGCAGCTTGGGGGGGAATTCACCCCTCCACTTT. It translates to CASSLGGNSPLHF. Drawing the rest from reference TRBV5-4 and TRBJ1-6, the complete variable domain is ETGVTQSPTHLIKTRGQQVTLRCSSQSGHNTVSWYQQALGQGPQFIFQYYREEENGRGNFPPRFSGLQFPNYSSELNVNALELDDSALYLCASSLGGNSPLHFGNGTRLTVT.

This clone was recorded a few times. The rearrangement links TRBV18 to TRBJ1-2; D uncertain. Germline assignment: CDR1 KGHSH and CDR2 LQKENI. This CDR3 comprises 11 residues. Deletions cut 2 bases from V and 7 bases from J, with 5 bases between. CDR3 coding DNA: TGTGCCAGCTCACCAGGGAGTGGCTACACCTTC. It codes for CASSPGSGYTF.

The chain has TRBV27 and TRBJ2-7; D unclear. Germline CDR1 reads MNHEY; CDR2 reads SMNVEV (reference sequence). The CDR3 spans 13 residues. Trimming cost V 5 bases and J 3 bases, with 11 bases left between them. The CDR3 protein is CASSNIWDYEQYF. In nucleotides, the CDR3 is TGTGCCAGCAGTAACATATGGGACTACGAGCAGTACTTC.